The 8 T cell receptor beta chains reported below all come from one sample, sequenced in a study of lymphopenia after photon versus proton radiotherapy. Here immunoSEQ multiplex PCR was the method, and the copy in TCRdb shows in-frame clones only, minus some. The sample has 42,000 or so clones; around four fifths are singletons. The starting material was peripheral blood, obtained from a patient treated with proton-based radiotherapy. These receptors all stem from a woman aged 70-85 years with pancreatic cancer.

In regard to this clone: The DNA is omitted, as the CDR3 cannot be located on it reliably, and the CDR3 follows TCRdb's listing. V gene TRBV18 combines with J gene TRBJ1-4. Counting both end residues, the CDR3 totals 24 amino acids. CDR1 is KGHSH, CDR2 LQKENI, per germline. The CDR3 loop is CASSPTRGLYNEKLFFGSDEKLFF.

The chain is built from TRBV7-9 and TRBJ2-3, with D hard to call. V was clipped by 0 bases and J by 3 bases, with 1 base between them. The germline CDR1 and CDR2 sequences are SEHNR and FQNEAQ (reference sequence). The CDR3 extends over 12 amino acids. As DNA, the CDR3 is TGTGCCAGCAGCTTAGCTACAGATACGCAGTATTTT. It encodes CASSLATDTQYF.

The chain is built from TRBV11-3 and TRBJ2-1; D may be TRBD2 (5 bases). The CDR3 is 14 residues long. Germline values: CDR1 SGHNT, CDR2 YENEEA. The ends were cut back, 1 base at V and 3 bases at J, with 7 bases in the middle. Here the CDR3 DNA reads TGTGCCAGCAGCTTAGGCGGACTCTACAATGAGCAGTTCTTC. Translation: CASSLGGLYNEQFF.

Points on this clone: The sample has other DNA sequences that encode this CDR3 too. The chain has TRBV19 and TRBJ2-7, with D tentatively TRBD1 (6 bases). CDR3 length: 14 amino acids. Germline V CDR1 and CDR2: LNHDA, SQIVND (reference sequence). Trimming left V 4 bases short and J 6 bases short, with 16 bases between. The CDR3 DNA reads as TGTGCCAGTAGTACCGGGACAAGTCTGTTCGAGCAGTACTTC. This gives the protein CASSTGTSLFEQYF.

This chain uses TRBV30 with TRBJ2-7; D is possibly TRBD2 (5 bases). This CDR3 comprises 16 residues. Trimming took 4 bases from V and 0 from J, leaving 19 bases between them. Germline CDR1 reads GTSNPN; CDR2 reads SVGIG (reference sequence). CDR3 DNA: TGTGCCTGGAAGGGTGGTAGCGCTCACTACTCCTACGAGCAGTACTTC. Translating gives CAWKGGSAHYSYEQYF.

The chain combines TRBV6-5 with TRBJ2-5; D perhaps matches TRBD2 (6 bases). The CDR3 totals 14 residues. From germline, CDR1 is MNHEY and CDR2 SVGAGI. Trimming removed 2 bases at V and 5 bases at J, with 12 bases between. CDR3 in amino acids: CASSYQGTSETQYF. DNA of the CDR3: TGTGCCAGCAGTTACCAGGGAACTAGCGAGACCCAGTACTTC.

The V and J genes are TRBV29-1 and TRBJ2-3, with 8 bases identical to TRBD1. The CDR3 is made up of 14 amino acids. Germline V gives CDR1 SQVTM, CDR2 ANQGSEA. Trimming at V came to 7 bases and at J to 4 bases, leaving 10 bases not matched to a gene. The CDR3, as DNA: TGCAGCGGACGTCAGGGGGCTGGGTCAGATACGCAGTATTTT. Residues: CSGRQGAGSDTQYF.

This sequence joins TRBV11-3 and TRBJ2-3, with a weak D call TRBD2 (5 bases). Germline lookup yields CDR1 SGHNT and CDR2 YENEEA. V was clipped by 5 bases and J by 0 bases, with 18 bases between them. The length of the CDR3 is 17 residues. The CDR3 nucleotides are TGTGCCAGCAGCGTGAGAACCGGGATTAGTAGCACAGATACGCAGTATTTT. It translates to CASSVRTGISSTDTQYF.